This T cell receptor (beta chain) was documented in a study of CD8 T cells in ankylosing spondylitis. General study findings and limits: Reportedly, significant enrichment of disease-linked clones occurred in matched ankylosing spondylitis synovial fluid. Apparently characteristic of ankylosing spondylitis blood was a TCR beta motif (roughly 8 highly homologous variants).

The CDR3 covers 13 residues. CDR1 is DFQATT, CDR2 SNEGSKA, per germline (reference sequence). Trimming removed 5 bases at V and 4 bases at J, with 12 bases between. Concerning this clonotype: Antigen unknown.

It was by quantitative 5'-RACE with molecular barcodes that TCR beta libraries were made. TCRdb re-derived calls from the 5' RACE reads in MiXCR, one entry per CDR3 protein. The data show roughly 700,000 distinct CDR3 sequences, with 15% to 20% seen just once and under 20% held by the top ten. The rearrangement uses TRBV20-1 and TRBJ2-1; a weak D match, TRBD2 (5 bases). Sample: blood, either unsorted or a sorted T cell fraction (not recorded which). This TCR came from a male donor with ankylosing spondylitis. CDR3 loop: CSADDGGYNEQFF. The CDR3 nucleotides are TGCAGTGCTGATGATGGCGGGTACAATGAGCAGTTCTTC.